This T cell receptor beta chain is drawn from a study of T cell changes during pregnancy in multiple sclerosis. Here immunoSEQ multiplex PCR was the method, and the copy in TCRdb shows in-frame clones only, minus some. This sample has approximately 45,000 clones, with around 90% found just once. The table lists this clone with a count of one. CDR3 length: 16 residues. Germline V CDR1 and CDR2: MNHNY, SVGAGI (reference sequence). V was clipped by 2 bases and J by 4 bases, with 15 bases between them. The sequenced sample was CD4+ T cells from peripheral blood mononuclear cells, obtained in the first trimester of pregnancy. This clonotype was sampled from a female donor with multiple sclerosis, enrolled in a pregnancy study. The chain is built from TRBV6-6 and TRBJ1-5; tentatively, D is TRBD1 (6 bases). The CDR3 DNA follows: TGTGCCAGCAGTTACAGTGTACAGGGCGTTAATCAGCCCCAGCATTTT. Protein sequence: CASSYSVQGVNQPQHF.